Each of the 9 T cell receptor beta chains below was sequenced from the same sample in a study of blood T cell repertoires in COVID-19. Clones were read by immunoSEQ multiplex PCR, and TCRdb kept only the in-frame ones, dropping some. The sample yields 190,000 or so clones, 80% to 90% seen once. The source material was peripheral blood. The receptors stem from a woman aged 18-35 years who had recovered from COVID-19.

This rearrangement joins TRBV30 to TRBJ1-6; D unclear. This CDR3 has 13 amino acids. The germline V and J ends were trimmed by 3 bases and 3 bases, with 6 bases remaining between them. Germline V gene sequence: CDR1 GTSNPN, CDR2 SVGIG (reference sequence). CDR3 DNA: TGTGCCTGGAGAAGCTACTATAATTCACCCCTCCACTTT. It yields the protein CAWRSYYNSPLHF.

V gene TRBV11-2 combines with J gene TRBJ2-1, with 10 bases identical to TRBD2. This CDR3 spans 15 amino acids. With V trimmed by 3 bases and J by 3 bases, 2 bases remained unmatched. Germline assignment: CDR1 SGHAT and CDR2 FQNNGV. This chain's CDR3 is CASSLERGGYNEQFF. The CDR3 nucleotides read TGTGCCAGCAGCTTGGAGCGGGGGGGCTACAATGAGCAGTTCTTC.

The chain uses TRBV6-5 and TRBJ2-7, with 9 bases identical to TRBD1. The CDR3 is 14 amino acids. Germline V gives CDR1 MNHEY, CDR2 SVGAGI. The ends lost 7 bases at V and 2 bases at J; junction bases unmatched: 6. The CDR3 here is CASNPRDRAYEQYV. CDR3 bases: TGTGCCAGCAACCCCCGGGACAGGGCCTACGAGCAGTACGTC.

V and J are TRBV4-3 and TRBJ2-3; 8 positions agree with TRBD2. The CDR3 contains 16 residues. The germline V gene encodes CDR1 LGHNA and CDR2 YSLEER. V shed 1 base, J shed 4 bases, and the junction held 7 bases outside the gene matches. The CDR3 loop reads CASSQASGSTADTQYF. The CDR3 bases are TGCGCCAGCAGCCAAGCGAGCGGGAGTACCGCAGATACGCAGTATTTT.

This rearrangement joins TRBV5-1 to TRBJ2-3; TRBD2 is a possible D gene (6 bases). Germline V gives CDR1 SGHRS, CDR2 YFSETQ. The CDR3 runs 16 residues. Trimming pared 7 bases from V and 2 bases from J, leaving 20 bases between. CDR3 nucleotides: TGCGCCAGCCGCTACACCCCGGGACTCGACACAGATACGCAGTATTTT. This codes for CASRYTPGLDTDTQYF.

This chain links TRBV9 with TRBJ2-1, with 9 bases aligning to TRBD2. V lost 0 bases and J lost 3; bases outside the gene matches: 10. Germline CDR1 is SGDLS and CDR2 is YYNGEE. This CDR3 has 18 residues. CDR3 DNA sequence: TGTGCCAGCAGCGTAGGGTTTTCTAGCGGGGTAATCTACAATGAGCAGTTCTTC. Translating gives CASSVGFSSGVIYNEQFF.

This clone was counted only a few times. This chain uses TRBV6-4 with TRBJ2-1, with TRBD1 matching 9 bases. Germline V gene lookup returns CDR1 MRHNA and CDR2 SNTAGT. J gave up 8 bases and V 0 bases, and 8 bases lay outside the gene matches. The CDR3 is 16 residues long. CDR3 sequence: CASSDSGGTGSDEQFF. CDR3 nucleotide sequence: TGTGCCAGCAGTGACTCGGGGGGGACAGGGTCTGATGAGCAGTTCTTC.

CDR3 in DNA: TGTGCCAGCAGGGAGCGGGGGCCACGCTACGAGCAGTACTTC. This codes for CASRERGPRYEQYF. The chain employs TRBV2 and TRBJ2-7; 8 nucleotides match TRBD2. The CDR3 is 14 amino acids. The junction had 7 bases not matched to a gene; V was cut back by 6 bases and J by 3 bases. Germline CDR1 is SNHLY and CDR2 is FYNNEI.

The chain has TRBV11-2 and TRBJ1-3, with 7 bases that match TRBD1. Per the germline V gene, CDR1 is SGHAT and CDR2 is FQNNGV. CDR3 size: 16 residues. Trimming took 4 bases from V and 5 from J; bases not matched to a gene: 11. CDR3 sequence (DNA): TGTGCCAGCAGCTCACAAAGACAGGGATTCAGAAACACCATATATTTT. Translating it yields CASSSQRQGFRNTIYF.